The 10 T cell receptor beta chains presented below share a single source sample, sequenced in a study of blood T cells in healthy people across ages. Together with a sample-barcoded 5' primer, a J-beta primer mix was included in a second PCR lasting about 7 to 11 cycles. Using its own MiXCR run on the 5' RACE reads, TCRdb lists one record per CDR3 protein. The repertoire holds 600,000 to 800,000 distinct CDR3 sequences, with approximately 52% as singletons. Source material: blood. The source is a woman of 80 years or more in good health.

This clonotype appeared once. A much larger clone is a single base away; this may be a read error. The J gene is TRBJ2-7, the V gene TRBV12-3 or TRBV12-4; the match to TRBD1 covers 7 bases. Trimming removed 3 bases from V and 1 base from J; junction bases left unmatched: 3. The CDR3 extends over 14 amino acids. CDR3 nucleotide sequence: TGTGCCAGCAGTTTCTGGGGACAGTCCTACGAGCAGTACTTC. It translates to CASSFWGQSYEQYF.

This clonotype was recorded a few times. CDR3 in amino acids: CSARDTLTTDTQYF. CDR3 bases: TGCAGTGCTAGAGATACACTAACCACAGATACGCAGTATTTT. The chain has TRBV20-1 and TRBJ2-3; D unclear. This CDR3 has 14 residues. The V end was cut by 0 bases, the J end by 2 bases, with 9 bases between. The germline gives CDR1 DFQATT, CDR2 SNEGSKA (reference sequence).

This clonotype came up a few times. This chain uses TRBV7-2 with TRBJ1-6, with D possibly matching TRBD1 (6 bases). The length of the CDR3 is 14 residues. V lost 3 bases and J lost 9, with 12 bases in between. Germline CDR1 is SGHTA and CDR2 is FQGNSA. The CDR3 DNA follows: TGTGCCAGCAGCTTTTCAGGGGATAGTTCACCCCTCCACTTT. Its protein is CASSFSGDSSPLHF.

This clonotype was picked up one time. The chain employs TRBV20-1 and TRBJ2-3, with a possible D match to TRBD2 (6 bases). Trimming left V 3 bases short and J 0 bases short, with 13 bases between. The CDR3 loop spans 15 amino acids. Germline-derived CDR1 and CDR2 are DFQATT and SNEGSKA (reference sequence). Here the CDR3 reads CSASGHGGSTDTQYF. DNA of the CDR3: TGCAGTGCTAGCGGCCACGGGGGTAGCACAGATACGCAGTATTTT.

Concerning this clonotype: A much larger clone differs from this one at a single base, so this may be a read error. The V gene is TRBV28, the J gene TRBJ2-3, with unresolved D. V lost 8 bases and J lost 8, with 14 bases in between. Germline CDR1 and CDR2: MDHEN and SYDVKM. CDR3 length equals 12 residues. The CDR3 protein is CASANSPGTQYF. Written as DNA, the CDR3 is TGTGCCAGCGCCAACAGTCCGGGTACGCAGTATTTT.

This clonotype was detected only a few times. A much more abundant neighbour one base away suggests this may be a read error. The chain couples TRBV29-1 to TRBJ2-6, with D perhaps TRBD1 (7 bases). The CDR3 extends over 16 amino acids. Trimming pared 4 bases from V and 4 bases from J, leaving 17 bases between. Germline loops: CDR1 SQVTM, CDR2 ANQGSEA. The CDR3 DNA follows: TGCAGCGTTGCTGCGTCAGGGGGGTCAGGGGCCAACGTCCTGACTTTC. Its translation is CSVAASGGSGANVLTF.

This clonotype appeared once. The V call is TRBV7-3, the J call TRBJ2-3, with D possibly being TRBD1 (6 bases). V lost 5 bases to trimming and J lost 6 bases, with 12 bases between them. The germline V gene encodes CDR1 SGHTA and CDR2 FQGTGA. This CDR3 contains 13 residues. The CDR3 spells CASSPGVRDTQYF. CDR3 DNA sequence: TGTGCCAGCAGCCCAGGGGTCCGGGATACGCAGTATTTT.

The rearrangement joins TRBV12-3 or TRBV12-4 to TRBJ1-4; maybe TRBD1 (5 bases). V lost 2 bases and J lost 3, with 10 bases in between. The CDR3 spans 15 residues. Here the CDR3 DNA reads TGTGCCAGCAGTTTACGGGGGGGAGCTAATGAAAAACTGTTTTTT. Translation: CASSLRGGANEKLFF.

This chain connects TRBV12-3 or TRBV12-4 to TRBJ1-2; possible D gene TRBD1, 5 bases. The V and J ends lost 3 bases and 7 bases respectively, with 12 bases between them. The CDR3 covers 13 residues. The CDR3 sequence: CASSFVGVPGYTF. The CDR3 DNA reads TGTGCCAGCAGTTTCGTAGGGGTGCCTGGCTACACCTTC.

This clonotype was observed a handful of times. The V gene is TRBV4-3, the J gene TRBJ1-2, with D perhaps matching TRBD1 (5 bases). CDR3 length: 15 amino acids. Trimming removed 3 bases at V and 0 bases at J, with 11 bases between. The germline gives CDR1 LGHNA, CDR2 YSLEER. The CDR3 sequence: CASSHLTGANYGYTF. In DNA, the CDR3 is TGCGCCAGCAGCCATCTCACGGGGGCTAACTATGGCTACACCTTC.